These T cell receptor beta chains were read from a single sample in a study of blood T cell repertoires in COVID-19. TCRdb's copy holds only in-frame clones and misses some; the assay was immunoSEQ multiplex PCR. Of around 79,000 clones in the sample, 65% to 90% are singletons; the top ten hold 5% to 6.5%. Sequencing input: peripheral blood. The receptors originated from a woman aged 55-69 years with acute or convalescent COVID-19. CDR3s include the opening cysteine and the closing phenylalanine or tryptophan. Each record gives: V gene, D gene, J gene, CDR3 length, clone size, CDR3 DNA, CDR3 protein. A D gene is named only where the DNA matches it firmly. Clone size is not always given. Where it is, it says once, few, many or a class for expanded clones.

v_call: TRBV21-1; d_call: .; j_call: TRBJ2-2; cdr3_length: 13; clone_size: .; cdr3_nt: TGTGCCAGCAGCAAGGCCCCAACCGGGGAGCTGTTTTTT; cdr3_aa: CASSKAPTGELFF
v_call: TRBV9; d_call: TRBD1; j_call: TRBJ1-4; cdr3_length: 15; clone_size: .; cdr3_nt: TGTGCCAGCAGCGTAGATGACAGGGGATATGAAAAACTGTTTTTT; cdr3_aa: CASSVDDRGYEKLFF
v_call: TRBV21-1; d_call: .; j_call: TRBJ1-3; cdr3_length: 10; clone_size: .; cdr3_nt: TGTGCCAGCAGCAAAGTTTGGACAGCATTT; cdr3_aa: CASSKVWTAF
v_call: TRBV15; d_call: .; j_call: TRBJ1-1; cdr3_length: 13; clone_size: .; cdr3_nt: TGTGCCACCAGCAGAGGGGGGGACACTGAAGCTTTCTTT; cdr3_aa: CATSRGGDTEAFF
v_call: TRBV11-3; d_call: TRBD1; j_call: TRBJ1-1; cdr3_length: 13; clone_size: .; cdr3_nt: TGTGCCAGCAGCTTTACAGGGGGCACTGAAGCTTTCTTT; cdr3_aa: CASSFTGGTEAFF
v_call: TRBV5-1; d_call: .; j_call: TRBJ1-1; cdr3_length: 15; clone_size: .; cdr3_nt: TGCGCCAGTCGGTCGGGGGGCGCGGATGGGACTGAAGCTTTCTTT; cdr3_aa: CASRSGGADGTEAFF
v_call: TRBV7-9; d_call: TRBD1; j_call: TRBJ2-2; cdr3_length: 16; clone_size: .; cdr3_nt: TGTGCCAGCAGCCCCCGGGACAGGGCGAACACCGGGGAGCTGTTTTTT; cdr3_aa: CASSPRDRANTGELFF
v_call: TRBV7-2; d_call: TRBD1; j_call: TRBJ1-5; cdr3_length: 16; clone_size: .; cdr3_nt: TGTGCCAGCAGCTTAGAGGACAGGGGATACAATCAGCCCCAGCATTTT; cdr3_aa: CASSLEDRGYNQPQHF
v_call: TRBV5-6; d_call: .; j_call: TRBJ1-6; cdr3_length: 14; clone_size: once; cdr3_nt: TGTGCCAGCAGCCTGGATGGGGGGTATTCACCCCTCCACTTT; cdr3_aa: CASSLDGGYSPLHF
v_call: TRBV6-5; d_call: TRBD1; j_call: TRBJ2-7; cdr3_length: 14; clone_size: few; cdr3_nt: TGTGCCAGCAGCGCCGTACAGGGGGCACGGGAGCAGTACTTC; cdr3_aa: CASSAVQGAREQYF
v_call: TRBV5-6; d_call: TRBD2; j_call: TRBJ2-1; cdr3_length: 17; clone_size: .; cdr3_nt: TGTGCCAGCAGCTTGGGGGGACTAGCGGGGTTCTACAATGAGCAGTTCTTC; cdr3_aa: CASSLGGLAGFYNEQFF
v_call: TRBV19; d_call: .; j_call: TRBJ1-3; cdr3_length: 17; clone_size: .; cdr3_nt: TGTGCCAGTAGTATCCGGAGTGACCTGGTGGCTGGAAACACCATATATTTT; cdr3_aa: CASSIRSDLVAGNTIYF
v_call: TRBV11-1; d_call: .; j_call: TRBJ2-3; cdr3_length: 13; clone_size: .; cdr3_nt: TGTGCCAGCACTCCGGGGTACACAGATACGCAGTATTTT; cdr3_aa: CASTPGYTDTQYF
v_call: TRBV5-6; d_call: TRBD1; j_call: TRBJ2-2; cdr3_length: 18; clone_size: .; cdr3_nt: TGTGCCAGCAGCGGTAAGAGAAGCAGGGGGCTTATCGCCGGGGAGCTGTTTTTT; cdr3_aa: CASSGKRSRGLIAGELFF
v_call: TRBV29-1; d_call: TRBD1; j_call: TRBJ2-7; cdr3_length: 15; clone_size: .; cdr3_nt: TGCAGCGTTGAGTTGGGGACAGGGATTACCTACGAGCAGTACTTC; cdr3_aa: CSVELGTGITYEQYF